One sample yielded the 19 T cell receptor beta chains listed below, sequenced in a study of persistence of HIV-infected CD4 T cells. No cognate antigen is known for these TCRs. Stimulation used 10 ug/mL lysate from CMV-infected fibroblasts. CD40L-negative CD69-negative CD45RO-high memory CD4+ T cells were sorted as populations depleted of antigen-responding cells. The immunoSEQ assay was version 4, run in survey mode. The table came from immunoSEQ multiplex PCR; TCRdb's copy has only in-frame clones and leaves some out. The sample includes about 50,000 clones, about 80% of them seen just once. Sequenced here: CD4+ T cells sorted from PBMCs after approximately 20-hour stimulation, sampled from a patient who received antiretroviral therapy. The receptor set was obtained from an adult man with HIV who was CMV-seropositive.

J is TRBJ1-5 and V is TRBV6-2 or TRBV6-3; D remains unclear. Germline CDR1 and CDR2: MNHEY and SVGEGT. CDR3 length: 14 residues. The V end lost 1 base, the J end lost 9 bases, and 13 bases lay between the germline ends. The CDR3 here is CASSYFEGMRPQHF. The CDR3 region has the DNA TGTGCCAGCAGTTACTTCGAGGGTATGAGGCCCCAGCATTTT.

V is TRBV6-6 and J is TRBJ1-4; D remains unclear. This CDR3 has 14 amino acids. The V end lost 2 bases, the J end lost 2 bases, and 6 bases lay between the germline ends. CDR1 and CDR2 (germline): MNHNY, SVGAGI (reference sequence). CDR3 sequence (DNA): TGTGCCAGCAGTTACGGGCAGACTAATGAAAAACTGTTTTTT. Amino acid sequence: CASSYGQTNEKLFF.

The V call is TRBV18, the J call TRBJ2-7, with D perhaps matching TRBD1 (5 bases). Trimming removed 5 bases at V and 6 bases at J, with 11 bases between. CDR1 is KGHSH, CDR2 LQKENI, per germline. CDR3 length: 12 amino acids. CDR3 in amino acids: CASSTDSSEQYF. The CDR3 region has the DNA TGTGCCAGCTCAACCGACAGTTCCGAGCAGTACTTC.

The genes are TRBV28 and TRBJ1-1, with 9 positions matching TRBD1. Trimming cost V 4 bases and J 1 base; bases outside gene matches: 7. The CDR3 length is 16 residues. Germline V gene lookup returns CDR1 MDHEN and CDR2 SYDVKM. CDR3 bases: TGTGCCAGCAGTTCCCCGTCGGACAGGGGGAACACTGAAGCTTTCTTT. Protein product: CASSSPSDRGNTEAFF.

The rearrangement links TRBV3-1 (or the pseudogene TRBV3-2) to TRBJ2-7; D remains unclear. V was clipped by 0 bases and J by 3 bases, with 12 bases between them. CDR1 LGHDT and CDR2 YNNKEL come from the germline V gene (reference sequence). CDR3 length: 15 residues. This CDR3 is CASSQERSPHYEQYF. For the CDR3, the DNA is TGTGCCAGCAGCCAAGAGAGATCGCCCCACTACGAGCAGTACTTC.

This chain connects TRBV27 to TRBJ2-7, with TRBD1 matching 7 bases. The CDR3 runs to 15 residues. V dropped 5 bases and J dropped 0; count of bases not matched to a gene: 7. Germline CDR1 and CDR2: MNHEY and SMNVEV (reference sequence). DNA of the CDR3: TGTGCCAGCAGTCCCCGGGACAGAATCTCCTACGAGCAGTACTTC. This sequence encodes CASSPRDRISYEQYF.

The V call is TRBV25-1, the J call TRBJ1-1; TRBD1 aligns across 8 bases. Germline V gene data show CDR1 as MGHDK and CDR2 as SYGVNS. This CDR3 has 15 amino acids. V was pared by 5 bases and J by 1 base, with 6 bases of the junction left unmatched. CDR3 sequence: CASSSGGAGNTEAFF. Here the CDR3 DNA reads TGTGCCAGCAGTTCAGGGGGCGCGGGGAACACTGAAGCTTTCTTT.

The chain couples TRBV18 to TRBJ1-2; perhaps TRBD1 as D (6 bases). V was cut by 2 bases and J by 8 bases, with 15 bases left in between. Germline values: CDR1 KGHSH, CDR2 LQKENI. This CDR3 has 14 amino acids. The CDR3: CASSPGGRGLGYTF. In DNA form, the CDR3 reads TGTGCCAGCTCACCAGGGGGCAGAGGCTTGGGCTACACCTTC.

The chain is built from TRBV7-9 and TRBJ1-2; D is uncertain. The CDR3 spans 11 residues. Per the germline V gene, CDR1 is SEHNR and CDR2 is FQNEAQ (reference sequence). The germline V and J ends were trimmed by 5 bases and 3 bases, with 4 bases remaining between them. The CDR3 DNA is TGTGCCAGCAGCCGGGACTATGGCTACACCTTC. As protein: CASSRDYGYTF. Together with reference TRBV7-9 and TRBJ1-2, the CDR3 gives the full variable domain: DTGVSQNPRHKITKRGQNVTFRCDPISEHNRLYWYRQTLGQGPEFLTYFQNEAQLEKSRLLSDRFSAERPKGSFSTLEIQRTEQGDSAMYLCASSRDYGYTFGSGTRLTVV.

The V and J genes are TRBV5-1 and TRBJ1-6; the match to TRBD1 covers 9 bases. V was clipped by 4 bases and J by 5 bases; unmatched bases: 7. Germline CDR1 reads SGHRS; CDR2 reads YFSETQ. This CDR3 region has 16 residues. CDR3 sequence: CASSTSTGGNNSPLHF. The CDR3 bases are TGCGCCAGCAGCACCTCGACAGGGGGTAATAATTCACCCCTCCACTTT.

This chain links TRBV6-2 or TRBV6-3 with TRBJ2-2; 9 bases map to TRBD2. V lost 5 bases, J lost 7 bases, and 8 bases stayed unmatched. CDR1 and CDR2 (germline): MNHEY, SVGEGT. The CDR3 runs 15 residues. CDR3 sequence (DNA): TGTGCCAGCAGTCCGCGGGGGGGCCAAGGCGGGGAGCTGTTTTTT. Its protein product is CASSPRGGQGGELFF.

The chain uses TRBV7-6 and TRBJ1-1; no reliable D call. This CDR3 has 14 amino acids. CDR1 SGHVS and CDR2 FNYEAQ come from the germline V gene. V was trimmed by 2 bases and J by 1 base, leaving 8 bases between them. The CDR3 spells CASSLWPQNTEAFF. Written as DNA, the CDR3 is TGTGCCAGCAGCTTATGGCCCCAGAACACTGAAGCTTTCTTT.

The sample holds a few counts of this clone. The genes are TRBV27 and TRBJ1-2; D gene ambiguous. The V gene lost 2 bases and the J gene lost 2 bases, with 12 bases spanning the gap. Per the germline V gene, CDR1 is MNHEY and CDR2 is SMNVEV (reference sequence). The CDR3 is 15 residues long. The CDR3 region is CASSLAYYSNYGYTF. CDR3 nucleotide sequence: TGTGCCAGCAGTTTAGCCTACTACAGCAACTATGGCTACACCTTC.

The chain carries TRBV5-1 and TRBJ2-2; D is undetermined. The germline V gene encodes CDR1 SGHRS and CDR2 YFSETQ. The CDR3 sequence is 16 residues long. V lost 0 bases and J lost 3, with 12 bases in between. CDR3 nucleotide sequence: TGCGCCAGCAGCTTGGATCAAGGCAGGTACACCGGGGAGCTGTTTTTT. Protein sequence: CASSLDQGRYTGELFF. Full variable domain (outside the CDR3, taken from reference TRBV5-1 and TRBJ2-2): KAGVTQTPRYLIKTRGQQVTLSCSPISGHRSVSWYQQTPGQGLQFLFEYFSETQRNKGNFPGRFSGRQFSNSRSEMNVSTLELGDSALYLCASSLDQGRYTGELFFGEGSRLTVL.

The chain couples TRBV19 to TRBJ1-1; the D gene is possibly TRBD1 (5 bases). CDR3 length equals 15 residues. V shed 3 bases and J shed 6 bases, with 17 bases lying between them. CDR1 is LNHDA, CDR2 SQIVND, per germline (reference sequence). DNA of the CDR3: TGTGCCAGTAGTATTCGTGCCAGGGAAGGGGCTGAAGCTTTCTTT. The encoded protein is CASSIRAREGAEAFF.

The chain links TRBV11-3 to TRBJ2-1; 7 positions match TRBD2. This CDR3 is 16 amino acids long. Germline CDR1 is SGHNT and CDR2 is YENEEA. Losses at the gene ends were 3 bases for V and 3 bases for J; bases not matched to a gene: 8. The CDR3 spells CASSFGASGDYNEQFF. The CDR3, as DNA: TGTGCCAGCAGCTTCGGGGCAAGCGGGGACTACAATGAGCAGTTCTTC.

This chain links TRBV5-6 with TRBJ1-5; the D gene is possibly TRBD1 (5 bases). In germline, CDR1 is SGHDT, CDR2 YYEEEE. The CDR3 spans 14 residues. V gave up 2 bases and J gave up 11 bases, with 17 bases separating them. CDR3 coding DNA: TGTGCCAGCAGCTTAGACAGAACCTCCTCCTCCCAGCATTTT. It codes for CASSLDRTSSSQHF.

This clone occurred a few times. The chain recombines TRBV18 with TRBJ1-1, with a possible D match to TRBD1 (5 bases). CDR3 length: 12 amino acids. The germline V gene encodes CDR1 KGHSH and CDR2 LQKENI. The germline V and J ends were trimmed by 8 bases and 7 bases, with 14 bases remaining between them. The CDR3 is CASAGRGGEAFF. For the CDR3, the DNA is TGTGCCAGCGCGGGGCGGGGAGGTGAAGCTTTCTTT.

This clone was found once. This sequence joins TRBV10-3 and TRBJ2-6; D remains unclear. The germline gives CDR1 ENHRY, CDR2 SYGVKD. This CDR3 has 14 amino acids. Trimming left V 10 bases short and J 2 bases short, with 12 bases between. In nucleotides, the CDR3 is TGTGCCACCAGGAAGGGTGCTGGGGCCAACGTCCTGACTTTC. Amino acid sequence: CATRKGAGANVLTF.